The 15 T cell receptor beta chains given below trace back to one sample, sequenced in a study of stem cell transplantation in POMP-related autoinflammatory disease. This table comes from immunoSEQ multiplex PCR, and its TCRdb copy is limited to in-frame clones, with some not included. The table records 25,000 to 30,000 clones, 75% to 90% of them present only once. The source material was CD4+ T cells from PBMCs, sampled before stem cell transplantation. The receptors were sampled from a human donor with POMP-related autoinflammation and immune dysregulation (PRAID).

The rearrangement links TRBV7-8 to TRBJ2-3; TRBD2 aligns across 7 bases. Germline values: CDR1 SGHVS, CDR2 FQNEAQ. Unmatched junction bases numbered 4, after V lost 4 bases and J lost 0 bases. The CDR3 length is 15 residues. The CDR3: CASSSREASTDTQYF. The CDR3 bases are TGTGCCAGCAGCTCCCGGGAGGCTAGCACAGATACGCAGTATTTT.

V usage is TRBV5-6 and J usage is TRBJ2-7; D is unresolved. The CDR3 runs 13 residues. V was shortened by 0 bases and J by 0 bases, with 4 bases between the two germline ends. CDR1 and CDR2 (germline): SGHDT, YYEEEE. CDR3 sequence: CASSLGHSYEQYF. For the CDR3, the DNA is TGTGCCAGCAGCTTGGGACACTCCTACGAGCAGTACTTC.

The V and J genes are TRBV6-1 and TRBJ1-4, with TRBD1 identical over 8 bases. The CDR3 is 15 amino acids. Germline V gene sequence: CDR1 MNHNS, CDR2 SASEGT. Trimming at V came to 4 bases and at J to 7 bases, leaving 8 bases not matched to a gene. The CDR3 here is CASSGRTGRAEKLFF. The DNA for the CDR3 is TGTGCCAGCAGTGGCCGGACAGGGAGGGCTGAAAAACTGTTTTTT.

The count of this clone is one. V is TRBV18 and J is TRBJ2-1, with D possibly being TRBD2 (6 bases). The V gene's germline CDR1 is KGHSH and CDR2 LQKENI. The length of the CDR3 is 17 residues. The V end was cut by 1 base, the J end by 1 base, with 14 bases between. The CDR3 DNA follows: TGTGCCAGCTCACCACGTTTCGGCGGGGTTTCCTACAATGAGCAGTTCTTC. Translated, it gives CASSPRFGGVSYNEQFF.

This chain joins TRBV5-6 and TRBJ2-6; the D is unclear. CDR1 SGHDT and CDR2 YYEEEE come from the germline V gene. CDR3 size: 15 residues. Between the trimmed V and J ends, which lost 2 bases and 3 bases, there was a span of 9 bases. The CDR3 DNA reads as TGTGCCAGCAGCTTATTGACGGTTGGGGCCAACGTCCTGACTTTC. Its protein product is CASSLLTVGANVLTF. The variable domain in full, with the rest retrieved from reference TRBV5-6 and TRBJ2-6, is DAGVTQSPTHLIKTRGQQVTLRCSPKSGHDTVSWYQQALGQGPQFIFQYYEEEERQRGNFPDRFSGHQFPNYSSELNVNALLLGDSALYLCASSLLTVGANVLTFGAGSRLTVL.

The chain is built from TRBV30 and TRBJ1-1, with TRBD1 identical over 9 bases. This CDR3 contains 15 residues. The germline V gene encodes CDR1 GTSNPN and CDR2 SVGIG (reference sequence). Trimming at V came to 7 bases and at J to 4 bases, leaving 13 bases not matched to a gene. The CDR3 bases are TGTGCCTTCAAACCGGGACAGGGTTGGGGCACTGAAGCTTTCTTT. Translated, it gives CAFKPGQGWGTEAFF.

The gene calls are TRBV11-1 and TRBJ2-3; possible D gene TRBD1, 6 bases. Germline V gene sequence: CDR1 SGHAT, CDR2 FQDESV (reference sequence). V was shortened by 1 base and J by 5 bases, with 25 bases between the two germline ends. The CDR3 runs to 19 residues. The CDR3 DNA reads TGTGCCAGCAGCTTAGGAGGATCCCCAAGGACGGCCAGGGGAGATACGCAGTATTTT. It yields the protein CASSLGGSPRTARGDTQYF.

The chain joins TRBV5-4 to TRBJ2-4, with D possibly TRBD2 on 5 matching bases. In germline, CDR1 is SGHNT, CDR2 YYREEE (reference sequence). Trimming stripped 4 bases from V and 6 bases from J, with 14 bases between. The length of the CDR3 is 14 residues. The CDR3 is CASSPEGSGNIQYF. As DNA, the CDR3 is TGTGCCAGCAGCCCTGAGGGATCCGGAAACATTCAGTACTTC.

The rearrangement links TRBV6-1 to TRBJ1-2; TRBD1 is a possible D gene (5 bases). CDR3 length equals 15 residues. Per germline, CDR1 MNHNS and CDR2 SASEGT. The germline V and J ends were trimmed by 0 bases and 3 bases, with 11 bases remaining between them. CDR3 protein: CASSEAPQGYYGYTF. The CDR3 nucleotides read TGTGCCAGCAGTGAAGCACCGCAGGGTTACTATGGCTACACCTTC.

The CDR3 DNA reads TGTGCCAGCAGCTTGGGCTCAGCGGGGGGGACCTACGAGCAGTACTTC. Amino acid sequence: CASSLGSAGGTYEQYF. The J gene is TRBJ2-7, the V gene TRBV5-4; TRBD2 matches 10 bases. The V gene's germline CDR1 is SGHNT and CDR2 YYREEE (reference sequence). The CDR3 is 16 amino acids. V lost 0 bases, J lost 2 bases, and 5 bases stayed unmatched.

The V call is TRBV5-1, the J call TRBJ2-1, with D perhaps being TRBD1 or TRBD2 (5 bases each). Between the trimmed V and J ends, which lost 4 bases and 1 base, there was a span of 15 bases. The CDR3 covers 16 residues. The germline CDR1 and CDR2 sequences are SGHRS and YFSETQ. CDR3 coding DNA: TGCGCCAGCAGCCAAAGACAGTCGGGGTCCTACAATGAGCAGTTCTTC. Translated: CASSQRQSGSYNEQFF.

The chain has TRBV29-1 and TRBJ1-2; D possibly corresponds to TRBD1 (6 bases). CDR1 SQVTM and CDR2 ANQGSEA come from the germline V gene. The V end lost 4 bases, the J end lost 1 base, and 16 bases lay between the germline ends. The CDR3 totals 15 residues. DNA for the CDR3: TGCAGCGTTGCCCTTTTGACAGGTCTTAACTATGGCTACACCTTC. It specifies CSVALLTGLNYGYTF.

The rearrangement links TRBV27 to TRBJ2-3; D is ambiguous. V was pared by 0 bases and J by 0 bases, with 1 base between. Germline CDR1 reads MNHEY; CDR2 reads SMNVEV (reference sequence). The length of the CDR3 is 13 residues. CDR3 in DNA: TGTGCCAGCAGTTTATCTAGCACAGATACGCAGTATTTT. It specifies CASSLSSTDTQYF.

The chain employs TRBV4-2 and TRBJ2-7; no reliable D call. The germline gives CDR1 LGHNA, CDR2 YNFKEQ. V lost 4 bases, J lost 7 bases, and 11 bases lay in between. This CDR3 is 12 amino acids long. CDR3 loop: CASSRTENEQYF. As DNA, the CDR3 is TGTGCCAGCAGCCGGACCGAGAATGAGCAGTACTTC.

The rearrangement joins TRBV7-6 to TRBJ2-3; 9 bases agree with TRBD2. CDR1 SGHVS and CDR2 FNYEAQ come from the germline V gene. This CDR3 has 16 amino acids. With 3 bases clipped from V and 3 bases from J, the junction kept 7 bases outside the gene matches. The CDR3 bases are TGTGCCAGCAGCTTTACTGCTAGCGGGGAGACAGATACGCAGTATTTT. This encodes CASSFTASGETDTQYF. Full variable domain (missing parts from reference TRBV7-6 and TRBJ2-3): GAGVSQSPRYKVTKRGQDVALRCDPISGHVSLYWYRQALGQGPEFLTYFNYEAQQDKSGLPNDRFSAERPEGSISTLTIQRTEQRDSAMYRCASSFTASGETDTQYFGPGTRLTVL.